This T cell receptor beta chain was profiled in a study of T cell repertoires in cytomegalovirus infection. For the study at large: Used in the study were CMV epitopes, some recently identified and HLA-C-restricted, others well-studied and HLA-B-restricted. TCR beta signatures that were public indicated CMV infection and matching HLA type. Study-level findings and limits: There were HLA-C-restricted CMV-specific TCR beta clonotypes dominating the ex vivo response.

TCRdb used MiXCR to reprocess the reads, holding one entry per CDR3 protein. The table lists 700,000 to 900,000 distinct CDR3 sequences, 25% to 30% of them singletons. This clonotype was counted a few times. The antigen is undetermined. Germline V lookup: CDR1 LGHDT, CDR2 YNNKEL (reference sequence). This CDR3 region has 13 residues. The V end lost 0 bases, the J end lost 8 bases, and 10 bases lay between the germline ends. The sequencing here drew on cultured CD8+ T cells from PBMCs, taken from culture after CMV antigen stimulation. The clonotype comes from a human donor in good health (CMV status not recorded). Some clones in this sample may be carry-over from other donors' samples. V usage is TRBV3-1 and J usage is TRBJ1-2; D is unresolved. The CDR3 is CASSQDGYAGYTF. The CDR3 region has the DNA TGTGCCAGCAGCCAAGATGGCTACGCCGGCTACACCTTC.